Listed below are T cell receptor beta chains from one sample, sequenced in a study of T cells after yellow fever vaccination. MiXCR, run by TCRdb on the 5' RACE reads, gives a single entry per CDR3 protein. Altogether 100,000 to 150,000 distinct CDR3 sequences are present, 6% to 8% being singletons, with the ten largest covering around 2.7%. The sequenced sample was CD4+ T cells sorted from PBMCs, obtained 9 to 11 days after the first yellow fever vaccination. All receptors come from a young man who received the YFV17D yellow fever vaccine. The CDR3 runs from the conserved cysteine through the conserved F or W. The order of the fields is J gene, D gene, V gene, clone size, CDR3 protein, CDR3 DNA. The D gene is left open where the match is weak. Size tells how often a clone was seen (once, few, many) or the class of an expanded clone, and some rows leave it out.

>TRBJ2-5|TRBD2|TRBV29-1|few
CSGGGGGETQYF
TGCAGCGGCGGCGGGGGGGGAGAGACCCAGTACTTC
>TRBJ2-5|TRBD2|TRBV9|many
CASSVGAPSGGSETQYF
TGTGCCAGCAGCGTAGGCGCGCCTAGCGGGGGCTCGGAGACCCAGTACTTC
>TRBJ2-5|-|TRBV2|-
CASRGEVETQYF
TGTGCCAGCAGGGGTGAGGTGGAGACCCAGTACTTC
>TRBJ2-1|-|TRBV4-1|-
CASSQGGLRQFF
TGCGCCAGCAGCCAAGGCGGGCTTAGGCAGTTCTTC
>TRBJ2-5|-|TRBV29-1|many
CSVEDTGGEETQYF
TGCAGCGTTGAAGATACCGGGGGTGAGGAGACCCAGTACTTC
>TRBJ2-7|-|TRBV5-1|many
CASSFGGAAPYEQYF
TGCGCCAGCAGCTTTGGCGGGGCAGCACCCTACGAGCAGTACTTC
>TRBJ2-3|TRBD1|TRBV20-1|many
CSAPGTAFTDTQYF
TGCAGTGCCCCCGGGACAGCTTTCACAGATACGCAGTATTTT
>TRBJ2-3|-|TRBV20-1|many
CSAIRGPDTQYF
TGCAGTGCTATCAGGGGCCCAGATACGCAGTATTTT
>TRBJ2-1|-|TRBV4-3|many
CASSLAGGVINEQFF
TGCGCCAGCAGTCTGGCAGGGGGGGTAATCAATGAGCAGTTCTTC
>TRBJ2-1|-|TRBV5-1|few
CASSLEGGPYNEQFF
TGCGCCAGCAGCTTGGAGGGGGGGCCCTACAATGAGCAGTTCTTC
>TRBJ1-1|-|TRBV11-2|few
CASSFLGSGTEAFF
TGTGCCAGCAGCTTTCTGGGGTCGGGCACTGAAGCTTTCTTT
>TRBJ2-1|-|TRBV15|many
CATSTGLGNEQFF
TGTGCCACCAGCACAGGGCTAGGCAATGAGCAGTTCTTC
>TRBJ2-1|TRBD2|TRBV7-2|many
CASSPMASGGARNEQFF
TGTGCCAGCAGCCCTATGGCTAGCGGGGGGGCCAGGAATGAGCAGTTCTTC
>TRBJ2-2|-|TRBV7-7|many
CASSSPSGGGELFF
TGTGCCAGCAGCTCACCCTCCGGTGGCGGGGAGCTGTTTTTT
>TRBJ1-2|-|TRBV5-6|many
CASTPYGYTF
TGTGCCAGCACCCCGTATGGCTACACCTTC
>TRBJ2-3|-|TRBV7-9|many
CASSLIRGRPDTQYF
TGTGCCAGCAGCTTAATCAGGGGTCGCCCAGATACGCAGTATTTT
>TRBJ1-6|-|TRBV28|few
CASSFPQTTYNSPLHF
TGTGCCAGCAGTTTCCCCCAGACGACCTATAATTCACCCCTCCACTTT
>TRBJ2-2|-|TRBV7-2|few
CATLTQNTGELFF
TGTGCCACCCTCACCCAGAACACCGGGGAGCTGTTTTTT
>TRBJ2-1|-|TRBV7-2|many
CASSFSINEQFF
TGTGCCAGCAGCTTCTCCATCAATGAGCAGTTCTTC
>TRBJ1-6|TRBD1|TRBV19|few
CASSSRTGGNSPLHF
TGTGCCAGTAGTAGCCGGACAGGCGGCAATTCACCCCTCCACTTT
>TRBJ2-3|-|TRBV7-2|many
CASSGHAADTQYF
TGTGCCAGCAGTGGACATGCGGCAGATACGCAGTATTTT
>TRBJ2-1|-|TRBV9|many
CASSVAPGAPPWNEQFF
TGTGCCAGCAGCGTAGCGCCGGGGGCGCCCCCATGGAATGAGCAGTTCTTC
>TRBJ1-5|-|TRBV12-3/TRBV12-4|few
CASSFRGQDQPQHF
TGTGCCAGCAGTTTTAGGGGTCAAGATCAGCCCCAGCATTTT
>TRBJ2-7|TRBD1|TRBV9|many
CASSAATGHNEQYF
TGTGCCAGCAGCGCCGCGACAGGGCACAACGAGCAGTACTTC
>TRBJ2-3|TRBD2|TRBV11-2|many
CASTRLAGVNTQYF
TGTGCCAGCACCAGACTAGCGGGGGTTAATACGCAGTATTTT
>TRBJ1-2|TRBD1|TRBV6-2/TRBV6-3|-
CASSDDRAFGYTF
TGTGCCAGCAGTGATGACAGGGCATTTGGCTACACCTTC
>TRBJ2-5|-|TRBV28|many
CASSAPGTLQETQYF
TGTGCCAGCAGTGCACCCGGGACACTCCAAGAGACCCAGTACTTC
>TRBJ1-1|-|TRBV5-1|many
CASSLLGVRGPTEAFF
TGCGCCAGCAGCTTGTTAGGTGTTCGGGGTCCGACTGAAGCTTTCTTT
>TRBJ1-2|-|TRBV3-1|-
CASSHRPLGGYTF
TGTGCCAGCAGCCACCGGCCCCTTGGGGGCTACACCTTC
>TRBJ2-5|TRBD2|TRBV20-1|many
CSASRPSGGRETQYF
TGCAGTGCTAGTAGGCCTAGCGGGGGCCGGGAGACCCAGTACTTC
>TRBJ2-3|TRBD2|TRBV18|many
CASSPGLADTDTQYF
TGTGCCAGCTCACCAGGACTAGCGGACACAGATACGCAGTATTTT
>TRBJ2-6|-|TRBV20-1|many
CSAREGFLSGANVLTF
TGCAGTGCTAGAGAAGGGTTCCTCTCTGGGGCCAACGTCCTGACTTTC
>TRBJ2-5|TRBD2|TRBV11-2|many
CASSLVLAGAETQYF
TGTGCCAGCAGCTTAGTACTAGCGGGGGCAGAGACCCAGTACTTC
>TRBJ2-7|-|TRBV7-3|-
CASSRRGGPYEQYF
TGTGCCAGCAGCCGGAGGGGGGGCCCCTACGAGCAGTACTTC
>TRBJ1-5|TRBD1|TRBV28|many
CASSLLDRVRAQHF
TGTGCCAGCAGTCTACTAGACAGGGTGAGGGCCCAGCATTTT
>TRBJ2-2|-|TRBV12-3/TRBV12-4|many
CASSLVAGELFF
TGTGCCAGCAGCTTAGTTGCCGGGGAGCTGTTTTTT
>TRBJ1-1|TRBD1|TRBV6-4|many
CASSTFRDRGRGGKTEAFF
TGTGCCAGCAGTACCTTCCGGGACAGGGGGCGAGGTGGAAAAACTGAAGCTTTCTTT
>TRBJ2-2|-|TRBV18|many
CASSPKGFNGELFF
TGTGCCAGCTCACCAAAAGGGTTCAACGGGGAGCTGTTTTTT
>TRBJ2-3|-|TRBV20-1|many
CSARQGHTDTQYF
TGCAGTGCTAGACAGGGTCACACAGATACGCAGTATTTT
>TRBJ1-6|-|TRBV6-5|many
CASSLGRSSNSPLHF
TGTGCCAGCAGTCTCGGACGGTCGAGTAATTCACCCCTCCACTTT
>TRBJ1-5|TRBD1|TRBV24-1|many
CATSGAGGNQPQHF
TGTGCCACCAGTGGGGCAGGGGGAAATCAGCCCCAGCATTTT
>TRBJ1-1|-|TRBV9|many
CASSAMNTEAFF
TGTGCCAGCAGCGCGATGAACACTGAAGCTTTCTTT
>TRBJ1-2|-|TRBV12-3/TRBV12-4|many
CASSFFPGGYTF
TGTGCCAGCAGTTTTTTCCCGGGAGGCTACACCTTC